The clone carrying this T cell receptor (beta chain) came up a few times. The data were obtained in a study of control samples from healthy donors and cancer patients. Generated by immunoSEQ multiplex PCR, the TCRdb table keeps only in-frame clones and is missing some. Of 350,000 to 450,000 clones in the sample, more than 80% are singletons; the top ten hold around 6.8%. Trimming shortened V by 6 bases and J by 0 bases, and 15 bases separated the two germline ends. CDR1 and CDR2 (germline): MNHNY, SVGAGI (reference sequence). The CDR3 runs to 15 residues. Sample: PBMCs. This receptor was obtained from a man aged 40-49 years with head and neck cancer. The chain recombines TRBV6-6 with TRBJ2-7; perhaps D is TRBD1 or TRBD2 (5 bases each). The CDR3 DNA is TGTGCCAGCAGCAACCGGGACCCTTACTCCTACGAGCAGTACTTC. It yields the protein CASSNRDPYSYEQYF.